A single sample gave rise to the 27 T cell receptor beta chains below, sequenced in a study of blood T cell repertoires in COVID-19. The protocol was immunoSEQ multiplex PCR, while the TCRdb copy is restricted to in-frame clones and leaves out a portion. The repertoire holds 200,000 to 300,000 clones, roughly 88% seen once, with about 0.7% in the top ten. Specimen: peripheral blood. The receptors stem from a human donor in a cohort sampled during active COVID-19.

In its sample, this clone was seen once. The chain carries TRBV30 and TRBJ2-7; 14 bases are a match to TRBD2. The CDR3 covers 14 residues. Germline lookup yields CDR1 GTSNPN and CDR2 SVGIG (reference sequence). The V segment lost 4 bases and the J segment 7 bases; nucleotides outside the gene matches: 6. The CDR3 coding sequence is TGTGCCTGGACTCGGACTAGCGGGAGGAGGGAGCAGTACTTC. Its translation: CAWTRTSGRREQYF.

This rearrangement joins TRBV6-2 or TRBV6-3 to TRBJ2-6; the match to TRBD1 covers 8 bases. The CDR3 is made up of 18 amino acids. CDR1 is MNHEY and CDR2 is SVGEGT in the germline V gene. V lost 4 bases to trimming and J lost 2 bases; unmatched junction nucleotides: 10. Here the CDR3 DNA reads TGTGCCAGCAGTTCCACTCCCACGACAGGGGCTGGGGCCAACGTCCTGACTTTC. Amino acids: CASSSTPTTGAGANVLTF.

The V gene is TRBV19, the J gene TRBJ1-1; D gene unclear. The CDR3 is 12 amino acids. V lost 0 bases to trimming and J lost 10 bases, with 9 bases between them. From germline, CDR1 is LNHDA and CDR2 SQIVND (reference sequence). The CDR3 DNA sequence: TGTGCCAGTAGTATAGATCGGTCGGTAGCTTTCTTT. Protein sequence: CASSIDRSVAFF. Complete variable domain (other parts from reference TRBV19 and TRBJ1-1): DGGITQSPKYLFRKEGQNVTLSCEQNLNHDAMYWYRQDPGQGLRLIYYSQIVNDFQKGDIAEGYSVSREKKESFPLTVTSAQKNPTAFYLCASSIDRSVAFFGQGTRLTVV.

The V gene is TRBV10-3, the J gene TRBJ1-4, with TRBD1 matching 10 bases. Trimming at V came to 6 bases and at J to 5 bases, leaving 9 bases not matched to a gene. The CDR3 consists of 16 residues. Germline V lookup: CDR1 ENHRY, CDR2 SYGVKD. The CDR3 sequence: CAIRPGQGLENEKLFF. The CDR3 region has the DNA TGTGCCATCAGGCCGGGACAGGGGCTTGAAAATGAAAAACTGTTTTTT.

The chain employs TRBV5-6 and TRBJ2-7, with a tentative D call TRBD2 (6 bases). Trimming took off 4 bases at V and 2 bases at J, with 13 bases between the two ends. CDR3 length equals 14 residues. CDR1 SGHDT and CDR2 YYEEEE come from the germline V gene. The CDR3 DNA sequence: TGTGCCAGCAGCGCTTCGGGACTGCCCTACGAGCAGTACTTC. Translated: CASSASGLPYEQYF.

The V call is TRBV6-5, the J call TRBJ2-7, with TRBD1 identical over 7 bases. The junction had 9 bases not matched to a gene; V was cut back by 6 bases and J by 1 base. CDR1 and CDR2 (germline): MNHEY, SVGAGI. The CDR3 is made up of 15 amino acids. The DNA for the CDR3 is TGTGCCAGCAGCCGCTCCGGGACAGCTTCCTACGAGCAGTACTTC. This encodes CASSRSGTASYEQYF.

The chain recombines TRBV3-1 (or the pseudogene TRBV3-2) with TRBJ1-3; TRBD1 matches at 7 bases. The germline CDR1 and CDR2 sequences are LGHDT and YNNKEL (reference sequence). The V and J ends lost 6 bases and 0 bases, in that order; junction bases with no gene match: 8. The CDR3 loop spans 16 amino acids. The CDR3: CASSPRDSISGNTIYF. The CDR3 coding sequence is TGTGCCAGCAGTCCACGGGACAGCATCTCTGGAAACACCATATATTTT.

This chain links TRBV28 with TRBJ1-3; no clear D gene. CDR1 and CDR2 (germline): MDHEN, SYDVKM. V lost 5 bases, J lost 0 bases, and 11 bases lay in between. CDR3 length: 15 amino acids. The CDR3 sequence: CASSRTGGSGNTIYF. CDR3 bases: TGTGCCAGCAGTCGGACGGGAGGCTCTGGAAACACCATATATTTT.

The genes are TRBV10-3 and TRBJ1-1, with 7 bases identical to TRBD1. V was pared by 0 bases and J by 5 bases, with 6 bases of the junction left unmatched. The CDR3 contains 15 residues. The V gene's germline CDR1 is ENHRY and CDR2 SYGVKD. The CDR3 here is CAISESLTGKTEAFF. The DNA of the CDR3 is TGTGCCATCAGTGAGTCACTGACAGGGAAAACTGAAGCTTTCTTT.

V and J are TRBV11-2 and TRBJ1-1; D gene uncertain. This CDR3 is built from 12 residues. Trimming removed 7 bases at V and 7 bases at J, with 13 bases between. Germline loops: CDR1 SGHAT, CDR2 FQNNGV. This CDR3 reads CASTPRVNEAFF. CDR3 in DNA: TGTGCCAGCACCCCGAGGGTTAATGAAGCTTTCTTT. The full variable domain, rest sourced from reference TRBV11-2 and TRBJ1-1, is EAGVAQSPRYKIIEKRQSVAFWCNPISGHATLYWYQQILGQGPKLLIQFQNNGVVDDSQLPKDRFSAERLKGVDSTLKIQPAKLEDSAVYLCASTPRVNEAFFGQGTRLTVV.

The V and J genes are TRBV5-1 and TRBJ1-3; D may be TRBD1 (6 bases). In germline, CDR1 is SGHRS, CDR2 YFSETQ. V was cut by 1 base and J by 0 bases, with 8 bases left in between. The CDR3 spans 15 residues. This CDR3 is CASSLQGTSGNTIYF. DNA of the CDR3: TGCGCCAGCAGCTTGCAGGGGACCTCTGGAAACACCATATATTTT.

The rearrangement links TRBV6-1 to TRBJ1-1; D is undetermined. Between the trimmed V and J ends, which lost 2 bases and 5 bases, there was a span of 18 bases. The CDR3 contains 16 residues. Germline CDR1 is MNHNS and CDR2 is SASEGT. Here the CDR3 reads CASSESLSGVWTEAFF. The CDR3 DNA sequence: TGTGCCAGCAGTGAATCCCTATCCGGGGTTTGGACTGAAGCTTTCTTT.

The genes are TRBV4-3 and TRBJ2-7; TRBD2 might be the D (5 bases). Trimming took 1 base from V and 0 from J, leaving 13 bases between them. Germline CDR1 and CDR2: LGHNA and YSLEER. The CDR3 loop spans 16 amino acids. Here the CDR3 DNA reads TGCGCCAGCAGCCAAGGGGTCGCTGGGAGCTCCTACGAGCAGTACTTC. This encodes CASSQGVAGSSYEQYF.

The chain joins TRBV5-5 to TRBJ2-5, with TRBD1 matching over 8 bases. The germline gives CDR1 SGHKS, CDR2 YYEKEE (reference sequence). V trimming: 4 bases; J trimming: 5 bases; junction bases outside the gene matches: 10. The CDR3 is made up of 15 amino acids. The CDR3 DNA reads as TGTGCCAGCAGCCAATTGTTTCGGACAGGGGAGACCCAGTACTTC. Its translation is CASSQLFRTGETQYF.

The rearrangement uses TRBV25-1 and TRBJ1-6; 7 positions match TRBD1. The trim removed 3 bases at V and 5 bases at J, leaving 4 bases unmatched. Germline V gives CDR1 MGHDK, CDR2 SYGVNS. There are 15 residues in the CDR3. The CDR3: CASSDWDSNNSPLHF. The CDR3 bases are TGTGCCAGCAGTGATTGGGACAGTAATAATTCACCCCTCCACTTT.

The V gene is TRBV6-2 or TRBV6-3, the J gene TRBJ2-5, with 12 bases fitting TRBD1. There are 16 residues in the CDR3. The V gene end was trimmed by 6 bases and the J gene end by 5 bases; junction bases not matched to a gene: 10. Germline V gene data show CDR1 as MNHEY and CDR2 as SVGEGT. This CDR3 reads CASSSRDRGLWETQYF. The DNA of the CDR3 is TGTGCCAGCAGCTCCCGGGACAGGGGGCTTTGGGAGACCCAGTACTTC.

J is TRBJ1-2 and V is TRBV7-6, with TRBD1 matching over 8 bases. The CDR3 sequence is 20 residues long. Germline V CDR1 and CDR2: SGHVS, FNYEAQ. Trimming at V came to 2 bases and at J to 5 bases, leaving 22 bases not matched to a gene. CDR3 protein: CASSLRGGFFQGAYDYGYTF. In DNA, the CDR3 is TGTGCCAGCAGCTTACGCGGCGGTTTTTTTCAGGGGGCCTATGATTATGGCTACACCTTC.

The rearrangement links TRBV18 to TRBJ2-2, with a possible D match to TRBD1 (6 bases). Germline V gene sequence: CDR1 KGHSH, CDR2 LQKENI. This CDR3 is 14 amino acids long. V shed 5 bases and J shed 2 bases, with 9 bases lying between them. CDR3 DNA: TGTGCCAGCTCAGCGACAGGAAACACCGGGGAGCTGTTTTTT. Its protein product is CASSATGNTGELFF.

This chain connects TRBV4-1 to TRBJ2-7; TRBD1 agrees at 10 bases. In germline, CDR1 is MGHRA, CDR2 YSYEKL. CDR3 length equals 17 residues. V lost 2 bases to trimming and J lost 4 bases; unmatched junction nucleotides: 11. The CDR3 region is CASSQPFVGQGKYEQYF. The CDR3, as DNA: TGCGCCAGCAGCCAACCGTTTGTGGGACAGGGGAAATACGAGCAGTACTTC.

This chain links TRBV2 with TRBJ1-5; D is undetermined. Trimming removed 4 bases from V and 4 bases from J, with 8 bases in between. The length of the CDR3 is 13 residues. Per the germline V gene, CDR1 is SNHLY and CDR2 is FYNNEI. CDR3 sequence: CASSVRANQPQHF. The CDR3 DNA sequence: TGTGCCAGCAGTGTAAGAGCTAATCAGCCCCAGCATTTT.

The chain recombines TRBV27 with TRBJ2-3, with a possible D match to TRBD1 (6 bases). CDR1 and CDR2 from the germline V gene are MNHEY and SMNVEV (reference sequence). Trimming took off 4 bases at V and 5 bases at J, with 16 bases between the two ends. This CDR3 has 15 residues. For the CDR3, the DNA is TGTGCCAGCAGTTCCCCTGGACAGAGAGGAGATACGCAGTATTTT. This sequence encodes CASSSPGQRGDTQYF.

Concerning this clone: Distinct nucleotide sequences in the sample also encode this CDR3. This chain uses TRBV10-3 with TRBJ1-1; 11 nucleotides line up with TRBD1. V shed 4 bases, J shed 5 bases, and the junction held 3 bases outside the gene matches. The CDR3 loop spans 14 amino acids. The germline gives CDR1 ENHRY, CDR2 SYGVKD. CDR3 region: CAISGTGGGTEAFF. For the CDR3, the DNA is TGTGCCATCAGTGGGACAGGGGGCGGGACTGAAGCTTTCTTT.

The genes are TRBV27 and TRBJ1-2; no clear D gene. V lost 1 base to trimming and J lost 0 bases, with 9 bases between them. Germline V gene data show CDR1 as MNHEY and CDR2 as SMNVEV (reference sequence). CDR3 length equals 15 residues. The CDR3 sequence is CASSLWAGANYGYTF. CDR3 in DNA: TGTGCCAGCAGTTTATGGGCCGGGGCTAACTATGGCTACACCTTC.

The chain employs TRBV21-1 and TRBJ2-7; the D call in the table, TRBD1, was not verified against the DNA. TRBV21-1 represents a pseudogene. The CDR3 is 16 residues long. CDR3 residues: CASSFGQATSSYEQYF. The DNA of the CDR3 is TGTGCCAGCAGCTTCGGACAGGCCACCAGCTCCTACGAGCAGTACTTC.

The CDR3 DNA sequence: TGCGCCAGCAGCCAAGGACTAGCGGGGAACTACGAGCAGTACTTC. Translation gives CASSQGLAGNYEQYF. V gene TRBV4-1 combines with J gene TRBJ2-7; TRBD2 matches 11 bases. With V trimmed by 1 base and J by 3 bases, 2 bases remained unmatched. Germline CDR1 MGHRA, CDR2 YSYEKL. The CDR3 loop spans 15 amino acids.

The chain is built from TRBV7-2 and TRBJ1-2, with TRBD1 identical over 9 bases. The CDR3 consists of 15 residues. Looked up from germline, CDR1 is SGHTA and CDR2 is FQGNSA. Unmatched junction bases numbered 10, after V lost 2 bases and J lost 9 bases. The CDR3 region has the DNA TGTGCCAGCAGCTTAAGGACAGGGGAAGGGGGGAGCTACACCTTC. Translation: CASSLRTGEGGSYTF.

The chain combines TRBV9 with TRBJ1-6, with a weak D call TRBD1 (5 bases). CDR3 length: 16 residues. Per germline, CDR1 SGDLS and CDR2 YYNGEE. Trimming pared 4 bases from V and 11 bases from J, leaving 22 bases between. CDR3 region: CASSLDDRGIAAPLHF. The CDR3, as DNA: TGTGCCAGCAGCTTAGACGACCGGGGGATTGCGGCACCCCTCCACTTT. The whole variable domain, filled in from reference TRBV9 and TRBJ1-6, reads DSGVTQTPKHLITATGQRVTLRCSPRSGDLSVYWYQQSLDQGLQFLIQYYNGEERAKGNILERFSAQQFPDLHSELNLSSLELGDSALYFCASSLDDRGIAAPLHFGNGTRLTVT.